The 29 T cell receptor beta chains below were found in one sample sequenced in a study of OX40 agonist ivuxolimab in advanced cancers. Produced via immunoSEQ multiplex PCR; TCRdb's table is partial and in-frame only. The sample shows 35,000 to 45,000 clones, 82% of them seen only once. The sample consisted of CD4+ or CD8+ T cells sorted from blood, taken in a trial of the OX40 agonist ivuxolimab. The source is an adult with an advanced solid tumor such as melanoma, head and neck, liver or kidney cancer.

This rearrangement joins TRBV5-1 to TRBJ2-5; D remains ambiguous. The CDR3 is 16 residues long. CDR1 is SGHRS, CDR2 YFSETQ, per germline. Trimming pared 2 bases from V and 1 base from J, leaving 15 bases between. The chain's CDR3 is CASSLSPIGVQETQYF. Written as DNA, the CDR3 is TGCGCCAGCAGCTTATCCCCAATAGGAGTCCAAGAGACCCAGTACTTC.

This clone was counted a single time. This chain connects TRBV7-9 to TRBJ1-2, with D hard to call. CDR3 size: 14 residues. V lost 1 base and J 2 bases, leaving 8 bases between the germline ends. CDR1 and CDR2 from the germline V gene are SEHNR and FQNEAQ (reference sequence). The CDR3 loop reads CASSLDSANYGYTF. CDR3 nucleotides: TGTGCCAGCAGCTTAGATTCTGCAAACTATGGCTACACCTTC.

This rearrangement joins TRBV9 to TRBJ1-5; D is ambiguous. The V gene lost 0 bases and the J gene lost 0 bases, with 7 bases spanning the gap. This CDR3 spans 15 amino acids. Germline CDR1 and CDR2: SGDLS and YYNGEE. CDR3: CASSVDPTSNQPQHF. In DNA form, the CDR3 reads TGTGCCAGCAGCGTAGACCCGACTAGCAATCAGCCCCAGCATTTT.

This clone is categorized as medium-sized. This chain uses TRBV5-6 with TRBJ2-5; no clear D gene. The germline gives CDR1 SGHDT, CDR2 YYEEEE. The CDR3 extends over 11 amino acids. The V gene lost 2 bases and the J gene lost 10 bases, with 9 bases spanning the gap. The CDR3 DNA reads TGTGCCAGCAGCTTTGACACATTCCAGTACTTC. Residues: CASSFDTFQYF.

The chain has TRBV7-2 and TRBJ2-1; D gene unclear. This CDR3 comprises 12 residues. Germline V lookup: CDR1 SGHTA, CDR2 FQGNSA. V lost 5 bases, J lost 7 bases, and 9 bases lay in between. The CDR3: CASSQSGNEQFF. As DNA, the CDR3 is TGTGCCAGCAGCCAATCCGGTAATGAGCAGTTCTTC.

This clone was detected only a few times. The V gene is TRBV19, the J gene TRBJ2-3; 11 bases fit TRBD1. V shed 4 bases and J 6 bases; nucleotides not matched to a gene: 0. In germline, CDR1 is LNHDA, CDR2 SQIVND (reference sequence). This CDR3 is 13 amino acids long. The CDR3 region is CASSRDRGDTQYF. The CDR3, as DNA: TGTGCCAGTAGTAGGGACAGGGGGGATACGCAGTATTTT.

The V call is TRBV11-2, the J call TRBJ2-7, with 8 nucleotides matching TRBD2. After removal of 3 bases from V and 6 bases from J, the junction contained 10 bases not matched to a gene. CDR1 SGHAT and CDR2 FQNNGV come from the germline V gene. The CDR3 has 15 residues. In nucleotides, the CDR3 is TGTGCCAGCAGCTTCAGCGGGAGCCGGCCTCTCGAGCAGTACTTC. Its translation is CASSFSGSRPLEQYF.

The rearrangement joins TRBV11-2 to TRBJ2-7, with D unclear. This CDR3 is built from 11 residues. Germline CDR1 SGHAT, CDR2 FQNNGV. Trimming left V 5 bases short and J 4 bases short, with 6 bases between. As DNA, the CDR3 is TGTGCCAGCAGCCCCGCTTACGAGCAGTACTTC. Translated, it gives CASSPAYEQYF.

This chain joins TRBV7-8 and TRBJ2-1; 8 positions agree with TRBD1. CDR1 is SGHVS and CDR2 is FQNEAQ in the germline V gene. The CDR3 sequence is 14 residues long. V trimming: 5 bases; J trimming: 9 bases; junction bases outside the gene matches: 9. The CDR3 region is CASSLQGVASEQFF. CDR3 nucleotide sequence: TGTGCCAGCAGCCTACAGGGGGTAGCGAGTGAGCAGTTCTTC.

J is TRBJ2-7 and V is TRBV7-8, with 10 bases that match TRBD1. Trimming at V came to 4 bases and at J to 6 bases, leaving 12 bases not matched to a gene. Germline loops: CDR1 SGHVS, CDR2 FQNEAQ. This CDR3 region has 16 residues. The CDR3 bases are TGTGCCAGCAGCTCAGGCTACGGACAGGGGGGGCCCGAGCAGTACTTC. This sequence encodes CASSSGYGQGGPEQYF.

Only one count was recorded for this clone. The chain couples TRBV14 to TRBJ2-5; the match to TRBD1 covers 7 bases. The J call could be wrong; TRBJ2-7 is a better fit for the DNA end. CDR3 length: 16 residues. Germline V gene sequence: CDR1 SGHDN, CDR2 FVKESK. CDR3: CASSRMGTVPTYEQYF. The CDR3 DNA sequence: TGTGCCAGCAGCCGAATGGGGACAGTGCCAACCTACGAGCAGTACTTC.

This CDR3 reads CASSYSSGDSQDEQYF. DNA for the CDR3: TGTGCCAGCAGTTACAGTTCTGGGGATTCCCAAGACGAGCAGTACTTC. This sequence joins TRBV6-5 and TRBJ2-7; no clear D. V was shortened by 2 bases and J by 5 bases, with 19 bases between the two germline ends. Germline V CDR1 and CDR2: MNHEY, SVGAGI. This CDR3 contains 16 residues.

The chain links TRBV27 to TRBJ1-6; D perhaps matches TRBD1 (5 bases). Germline assignment: CDR1 MNHEY and CDR2 SMNVEV (reference sequence). The CDR3 spans 18 residues. Between the trimmed V and J ends, which lost 0 bases and 15 bases, there was a span of 27 bases. The CDR3 here is CASSLSRRAGTSRSLLHF. CDR3 DNA: TGTGCCAGCAGTTTATCGCGCCGAGCTGGGACTAGTCGTAGTCTCCTCCACTTT.

The chain links TRBV18 to TRBJ2-7; 7 nucleotides line up with TRBD2. V shed 3 bases and J 4 bases; nucleotides not matched to a gene: 6. Germline loops: CDR1 KGHSH, CDR2 LQKENI. The CDR3 consists of 14 residues. The CDR3 coding sequence is TGTGCCAGCTCACCGAGCAAAGCGGGGTACGAGCAGTACTTC. Amino acids: CASSPSKAGYEQYF.

The V gene is TRBV5-5, the J gene TRBJ1-1; D possibly corresponds to TRBD1 (6 bases). This CDR3 has 14 residues. The germline CDR1 and CDR2 sequences are SGHKS and YYEKEE (reference sequence). V was pared by 4 bases and J by 5 bases, with 15 bases between. This CDR3 reads CASSRGTIFTEAFF. CDR3 nucleotide sequence: TGTGCCAGCAGCCGAGGGACAATTTTTACTGAAGCTTTCTTT.

The chain joins TRBV10-3 to TRBJ1-5, with D possibly matching TRBD1 (6 bases). V was pared by 6 bases and J by 2 bases, with 17 bases between. The CDR3 extends over 16 amino acids. Germline V gives CDR1 ENHRY, CDR2 SYGVKD. The CDR3 nucleotides read TGTGCCATCAGCGCGGGAATGGGGGGCGGCAATCAGCCCCAGCATTTT. Translating gives CAISAGMGGGNQPQHF.

V is TRBV29-1 and J is TRBJ2-5; D may match TRBD1 or TRBD2 (7 bases each). The V end lost 4 bases, the J end lost 2 bases, and 14 bases lay between the germline ends. Looked up from germline, CDR1 is SQVTM and CDR2 is ANQGSEA. There are 14 residues in the CDR3. The CDR3 sequence is CSVGARGGQETQYF. CDR3 DNA: TGCAGCGTTGGGGCCAGGGGGGGGCAAGAGACCCAGTACTTC.

The gene calls are TRBV11-3 and TRBJ1-3; 9 bases fit TRBD1. The CDR3 is made up of 16 amino acids. The germline CDR1 and CDR2 sequences are SGHNT and YENEEA. With V trimmed by 3 bases and J by 2 bases, 5 bases remained unmatched. The CDR3 region is CASSLVRDRAGNTIYF. CDR3 in DNA: TGTGCCAGCAGCTTGGTTCGGGACAGGGCTGGAAACACCATATATTTT.

J is TRBJ1-2 and V is TRBV5-1; D might be TRBD1 (6 bases). The CDR3 spans 14 residues. CDR1 is SGHRS, CDR2 YFSETQ, per germline. The V end lost 3 bases, the J end lost 8 bases, and 17 bases lay between the germline ends. Here the CDR3 reads CASSSTGTTWGYTF. In DNA form, the CDR3 reads TGCGCCAGCAGCTCCACAGGGACGACTTGGGGCTACACCTTC.

The genes are TRBV30 and TRBJ2-1; possibly TRBD1 for D (6 bases). V was trimmed by 5 bases and J by 5 bases, leaving 25 bases between them. Germline CDR1 GTSNPN, CDR2 SVGIG (reference sequence). This CDR3 spans 17 amino acids. The CDR3 bases are TGTGCCTGGTTCCACGCCAATAGGGGGAGAGCTAACAATGAGCAGTTCTTC. This gives the protein CAWFHANRGRANNEQFF.

The chain combines TRBV18 with TRBJ1-4; TRBD1 might be the D (5 bases). The CDR3 runs 14 residues. CDR1 and CDR2 (germline): KGHSH, LQKENI. V lost 3 bases, J lost 8 bases, and 13 bases lay in between. The CDR3 is CASSPSAQGEKLFF. The CDR3 DNA reads TGTGCCAGCTCACCTTCGGCTCAGGGAGAAAAACTGTTTTTT.

Only a few counts were recorded for this clone. V usage is TRBV19 and J usage is TRBJ1-1, with TRBD1 matching over 7 bases. V lost 4 bases to trimming and J lost 3 bases; unmatched junction nucleotides: 5. The germline CDR1 and CDR2 sequences are LNHDA and SQIVND (reference sequence). The CDR3 consists of 14 residues. CDR3: CASSSAQGYTEAFF. CDR3 DNA: TGTGCCAGTAGTAGCGCACAGGGGTACACTGAAGCTTTCTTT.

The chain is built from TRBV2 and TRBJ1-5; tentatively, D is TRBD1 (5 bases). This CDR3 has 15 residues. Germline CDR1 is SNHLY and CDR2 is FYNNEI. V lost 3 bases to trimming and J lost 2 bases, with 11 bases between them. The CDR3 DNA sequence: TGTGCCAGCAGTGATGTCCAGGGAGGCAATCAGCCCCAGCATTTT. Protein product: CASSDVQGGNQPQHF.

V gene TRBV30 combines with J gene TRBJ2-7; D is perhaps TRBD1 (5 bases). Germline V gives CDR1 GTSNPN, CDR2 SVGIG (reference sequence). This CDR3 contains 15 residues. The germline V and J ends were trimmed by 2 bases and 1 base, with 15 bases remaining between them. The CDR3 DNA follows: TGTGCCTGGAGTTCTGGGGCGAGAAGGTCCTACGAGCAGTACTTC. This gives the protein CAWSSGARRSYEQYF.

J is TRBJ1-2 and V is TRBV30; no clear D. V was cut by 3 bases and J by 4 bases, with 15 bases left in between. The CDR3 has 14 residues. The germline V gene encodes CDR1 GTSNPN and CDR2 SVGIG (reference sequence). The CDR3 DNA reads as TGTGCCTGGAGCTCGCGGCAGGACCTCTATGGCTACACCTTC. The encoded protein is CAWSSRQDLYGYTF.

This clone has only one observation. Mismatch with germline at one junction end may stem from a read error. Here the CDR3 reads CASSPGLAGNNRPF. The CDR3 region has the DNA TGTGCCAGCAGTCCGGGACTAGCGGGGAATAACCGGCCCTTC. This chain joins TRBV28 and TRBJ2-7, with 13 bases lining up with TRBD2. CDR1 MDHEN and CDR2 SYDVKM come from the germline V gene. The CDR3 has 14 amino acids.

The V and J genes are TRBV6-6 and TRBJ2-3; D gene ambiguous. The CDR3 is 14 residues long. The germline V gene has CDR1 MNHNY and CDR2 SVGAGI (reference sequence). The V end lost 0 bases, the J end lost 3 bases, and 7 bases lay between the germline ends. Here the CDR3 reads CASSYSQVTDTQYF. CDR3 nucleotides: TGTGCCAGCAGTTACTCCCAGGTGACAGATACGCAGTATTTT.

The gene calls are TRBV2 and TRBJ2-2; 15 nucleotides align to TRBD2. CDR1 and CDR2 (germline): SNHLY, FYNNEI. After removal of 10 bases from V and 2 bases from J, the junction contained 8 bases not matched to a gene. CDR3 length: 17 amino acids. CDR3 protein: CAILGTSGGRNTGELFF. The CDR3 bases are TGTGCCATACTAGGGACTAGCGGGGGGAGAAACACCGGGGAGCTGTTTTTT.

The rearrangement joins TRBV19 to TRBJ1-1; D is unclear. Germline-derived CDR1 and CDR2 are LNHDA and SQIVND (reference sequence). V shed 8 bases and J shed 2 bases, with 24 bases lying between them. There are 17 residues in the CDR3. CDR3 in DNA: TGTGCCAGTGCCCCTTCCCCGGGGAAAACCTTAAACACTGAAGCTTTCTTT. It specifies CASAPSPGKTLNTEAFF.